This TCR beta chain was recovered during a study of OX40 agonist ivuxolimab in advanced cancers. Blood was sampled at baseline, cycle 4 day 1, and cycle 7 day 1. The table came from immunoSEQ multiplex PCR; TCRdb's copy has only in-frame clones and leaves some out. This sample carries fewer than 55,000 clones, 65% to 85% of them seen once, and the ten largest clones take roughly an eighth. The sequencing here drew on CD4+ or CD8+ T cells sorted from blood, taken in a trial of the OX40 agonist ivuxolimab. The TCR originated in an adult with an advanced solid tumor such as melanoma, head and neck, liver or kidney cancer.

The CDR3 is CASSLSRYDEQFF. CDR3 sequence (DNA): TGTGCCAGCAGCTTATCGCGATACGATGAGCAGTTCTTC. The rearrangement uses TRBV7-9 and TRBJ2-1, with D unresolved. CDR1 and CDR2 from the germline V gene are SEHNR and FQNEAQ (reference sequence). The CDR3 sequence is 13 residues long. Trimming removed 2 bases at V and 8 bases at J, with 10 bases between.